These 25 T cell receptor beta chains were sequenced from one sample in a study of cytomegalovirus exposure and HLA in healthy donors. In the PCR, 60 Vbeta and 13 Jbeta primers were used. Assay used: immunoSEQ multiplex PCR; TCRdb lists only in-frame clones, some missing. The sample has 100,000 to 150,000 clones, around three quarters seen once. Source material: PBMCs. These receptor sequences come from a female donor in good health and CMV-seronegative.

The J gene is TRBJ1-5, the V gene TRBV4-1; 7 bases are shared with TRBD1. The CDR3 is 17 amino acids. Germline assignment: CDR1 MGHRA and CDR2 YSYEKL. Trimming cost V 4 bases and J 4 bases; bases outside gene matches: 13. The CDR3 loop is CASSPLGIGGENQPQHF. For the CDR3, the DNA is TGCGCCAGCAGCCCCCTGGGTATAGGGGGCGAGAATCAGCCCCAGCATTTT.

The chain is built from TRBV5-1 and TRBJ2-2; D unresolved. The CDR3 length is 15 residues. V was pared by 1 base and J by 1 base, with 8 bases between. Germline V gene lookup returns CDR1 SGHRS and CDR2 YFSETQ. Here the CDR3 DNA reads TGCGCCAGCAGCTTGAGAGAGAGGAACACCGGGGAGCTGTTTTTT. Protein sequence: CASSLRERNTGELFF.

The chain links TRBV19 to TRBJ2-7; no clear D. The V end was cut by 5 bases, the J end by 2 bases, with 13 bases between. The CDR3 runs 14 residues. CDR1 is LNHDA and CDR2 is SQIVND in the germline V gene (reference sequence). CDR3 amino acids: CASSERHSAYEQYF. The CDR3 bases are TGTGCCAGTAGTGAACGACACAGTGCCTACGAGCAGTACTTC.

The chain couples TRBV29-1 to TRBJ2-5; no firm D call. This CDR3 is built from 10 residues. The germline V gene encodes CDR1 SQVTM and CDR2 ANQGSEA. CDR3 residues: CSISEETQYF. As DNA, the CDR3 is TGCAGTATTTCGGAGGAGACCCAGTACTTC.

The chain's CDR3 is CASSLLETQYF. The CDR3 bases are TGTGCCAGCAGTTTACTTGAGACCCAGTACTTC. This rearrangement joins TRBV28 to TRBJ2-5; D uncertain. Trimming left V 2 bases short and J 5 bases short, with 3 bases between. The CDR3 is 11 amino acids. Germline CDR1 reads MDHEN; CDR2 reads SYDVKM.

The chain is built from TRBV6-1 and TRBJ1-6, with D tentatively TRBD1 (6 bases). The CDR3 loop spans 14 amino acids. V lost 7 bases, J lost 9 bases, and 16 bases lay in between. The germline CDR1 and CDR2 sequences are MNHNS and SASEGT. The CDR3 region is CASNRNRDTSPLHF. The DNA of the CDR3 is TGTGCCAGCAATCGAAACAGGGACACTTCACCCCTCCACTTT.

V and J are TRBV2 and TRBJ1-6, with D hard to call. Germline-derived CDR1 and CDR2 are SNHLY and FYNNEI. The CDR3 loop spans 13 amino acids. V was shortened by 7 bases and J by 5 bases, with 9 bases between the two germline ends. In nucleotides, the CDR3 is TGTGCCAGCAATGGGCTTAATAATTCACCCCTCCACTTT. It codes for CASNGLNNSPLHF. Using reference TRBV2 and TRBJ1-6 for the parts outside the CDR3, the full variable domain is EPEVTQTPSHQVTQMGQEVILRCVPISNHLYFYWYRQILGQKVEFLVSFYNNEISEKSEIFDDQFSVERPDGSNFTLKIRSTKLEDSAMYFCASNGLNNSPLHFGNGTRLTVT.

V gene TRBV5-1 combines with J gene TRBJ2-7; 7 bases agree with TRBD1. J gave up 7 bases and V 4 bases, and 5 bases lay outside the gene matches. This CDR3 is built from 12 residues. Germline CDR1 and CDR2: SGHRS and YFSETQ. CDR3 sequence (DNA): TGCGCCAGCAGCACAGGGGCGAAAGAGCAGTACTTC. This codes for CASSTGAKEQYF.

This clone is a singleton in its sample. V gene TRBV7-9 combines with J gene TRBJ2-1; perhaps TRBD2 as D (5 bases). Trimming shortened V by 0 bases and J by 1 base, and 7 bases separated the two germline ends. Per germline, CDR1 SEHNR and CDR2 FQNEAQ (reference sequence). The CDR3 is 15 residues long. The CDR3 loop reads CASSLAGESYNEQFF. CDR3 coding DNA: TGTGCCAGCAGCTTAGCGGGAGAATCCTACAATGAGCAGTTCTTC.

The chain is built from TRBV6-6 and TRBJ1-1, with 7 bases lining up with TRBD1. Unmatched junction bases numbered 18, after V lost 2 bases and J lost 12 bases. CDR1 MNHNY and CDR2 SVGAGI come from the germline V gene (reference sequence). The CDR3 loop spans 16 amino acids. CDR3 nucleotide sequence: TGTGCCAGCAGTTACACCCGACAGGGACCCCCCCCTCCCACTTTCTTT. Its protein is CASSYTRQGPPPPTFF.

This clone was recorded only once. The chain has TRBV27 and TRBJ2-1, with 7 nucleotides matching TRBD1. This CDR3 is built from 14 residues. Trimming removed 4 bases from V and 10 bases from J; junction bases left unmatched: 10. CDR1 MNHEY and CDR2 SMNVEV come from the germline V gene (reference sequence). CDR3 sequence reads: CASSSLGGQLEQFF. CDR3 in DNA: TGTGCCAGCAGTTCCTTAGGGGGCCAGCTAGAGCAGTTCTTC.

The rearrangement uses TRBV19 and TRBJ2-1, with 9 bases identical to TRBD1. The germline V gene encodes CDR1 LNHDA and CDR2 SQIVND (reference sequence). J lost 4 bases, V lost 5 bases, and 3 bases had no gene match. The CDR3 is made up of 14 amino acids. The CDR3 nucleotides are TGTGCCAGTAGTGTACAGGGGGCGTACAATGAGCAGTTCTTC. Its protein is CASSVQGAYNEQFF. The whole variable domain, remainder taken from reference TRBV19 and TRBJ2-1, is DGGITQSPKYLFRKEGQNVTLSCEQNLNHDAMYWYRQDPGQGLRLIYYSQIVNDFQKGDIAEGYSVSREKKESFPLTVTSAQKNPTAFYLCASSVQGAYNEQFFGPGTRLTVL.

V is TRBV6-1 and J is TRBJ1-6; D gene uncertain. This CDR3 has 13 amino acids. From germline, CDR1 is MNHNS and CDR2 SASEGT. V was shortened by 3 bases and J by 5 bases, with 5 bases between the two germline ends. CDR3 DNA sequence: TGTGCCAGCAGTGACACGGATAATTCACCCCTCCACTTT. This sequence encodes CASSDTDNSPLHF.

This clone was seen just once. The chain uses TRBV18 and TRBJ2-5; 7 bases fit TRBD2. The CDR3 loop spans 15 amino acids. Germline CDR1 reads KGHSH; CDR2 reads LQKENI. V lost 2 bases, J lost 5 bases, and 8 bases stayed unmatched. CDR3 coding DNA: TGTGCCAGCTCACCAATGGCGGGAGACGGTGAGACCCAGTACTTC. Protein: CASSPMAGDGETQYF.

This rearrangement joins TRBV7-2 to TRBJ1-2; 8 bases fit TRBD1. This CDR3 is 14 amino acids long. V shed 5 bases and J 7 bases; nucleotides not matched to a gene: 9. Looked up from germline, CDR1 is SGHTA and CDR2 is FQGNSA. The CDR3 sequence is CASSRKGQGGGYTF. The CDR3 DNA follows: TGTGCCAGCAGCCGGAAAGGACAGGGTGGTGGCTACACCTTC. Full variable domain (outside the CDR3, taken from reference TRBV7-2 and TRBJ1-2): GAGVSQSPSNKVTEKGKDVELRCDPISGHTALYWYRQSLGQGLEFLIYFQGNSAPDKSGLPSDRFSAERTGGSVSTLTIQRTQQEDSAVYLCASSRKGQGGGYTFGSGTRLTVV.

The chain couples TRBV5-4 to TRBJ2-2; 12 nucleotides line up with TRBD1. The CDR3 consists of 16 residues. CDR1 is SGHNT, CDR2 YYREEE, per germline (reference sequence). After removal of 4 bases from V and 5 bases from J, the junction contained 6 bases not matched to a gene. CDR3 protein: CASSGGTGGDTGELFF. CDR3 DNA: TGTGCCAGCAGCGGCGGGACAGGGGGCGATACCGGGGAGCTGTTTTTT.

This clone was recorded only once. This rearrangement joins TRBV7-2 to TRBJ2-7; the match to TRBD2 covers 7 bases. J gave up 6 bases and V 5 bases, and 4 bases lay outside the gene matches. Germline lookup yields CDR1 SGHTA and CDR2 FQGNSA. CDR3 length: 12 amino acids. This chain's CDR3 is CASSLGGTEQYF. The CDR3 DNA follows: TGTGCCAGCAGCCTGGGGGGGACCGAGCAGTACTTC.

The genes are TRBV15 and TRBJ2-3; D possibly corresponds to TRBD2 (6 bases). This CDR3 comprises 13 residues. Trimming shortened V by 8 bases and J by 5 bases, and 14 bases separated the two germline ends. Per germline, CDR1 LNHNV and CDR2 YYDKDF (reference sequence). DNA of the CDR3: TGTGCCACCTCCGGGGGTGTGGAAGATACGCAGTATTTT. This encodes CATSGGVEDTQYF.

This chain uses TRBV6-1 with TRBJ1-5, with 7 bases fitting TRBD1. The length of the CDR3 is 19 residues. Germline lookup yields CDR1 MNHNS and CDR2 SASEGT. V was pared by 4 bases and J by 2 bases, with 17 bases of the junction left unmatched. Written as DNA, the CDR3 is TGTGCCAGCAGTGGAGGACAGGTGGGATATATAATCGGCAATCAGCCCCAGCATTTT. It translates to CASSGGQVGYIIGNQPQHF.

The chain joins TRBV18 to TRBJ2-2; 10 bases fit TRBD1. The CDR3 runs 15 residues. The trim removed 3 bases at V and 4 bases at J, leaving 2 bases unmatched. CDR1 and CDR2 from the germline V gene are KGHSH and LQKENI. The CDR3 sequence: CASSPRTGGTGELFF. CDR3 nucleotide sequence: TGTGCCAGCTCACCGCGGACAGGGGGCACCGGGGAGCTGTTTTTT. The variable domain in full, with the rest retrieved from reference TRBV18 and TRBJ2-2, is NAGVMQNPRHLVRRRGQEARLRCSPMKGHSHVYWYRQLPEEGLKFMVYLQKENIIDESGMPKERFSAEFPKEGPSILRIQQVVRGDSAAYFCASSPRTGGTGELFFGEGSRLTVL.

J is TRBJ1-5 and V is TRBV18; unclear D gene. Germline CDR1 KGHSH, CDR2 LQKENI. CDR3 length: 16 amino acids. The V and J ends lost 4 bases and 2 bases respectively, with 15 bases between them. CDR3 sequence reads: CASSQLSRGGNQPQHF. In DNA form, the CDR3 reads TGTGCCAGCTCACAACTAAGCCGGGGAGGCAATCAGCCCCAGCATTTT.

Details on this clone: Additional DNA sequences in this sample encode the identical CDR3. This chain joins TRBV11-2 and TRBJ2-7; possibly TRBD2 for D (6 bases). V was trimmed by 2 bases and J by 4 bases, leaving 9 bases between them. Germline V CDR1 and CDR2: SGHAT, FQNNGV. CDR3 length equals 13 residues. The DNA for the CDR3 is TGTGCCAGCAGCTTAAGTGGAGGGTACGAGCAGTACTTC. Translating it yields CASSLSGGYEQYF.

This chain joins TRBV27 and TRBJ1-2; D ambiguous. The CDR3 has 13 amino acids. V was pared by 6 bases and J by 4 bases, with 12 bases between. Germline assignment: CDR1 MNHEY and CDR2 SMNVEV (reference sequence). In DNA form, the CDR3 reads TGTGCCAGCAGGACCGGGAACCTCTATGGCTACACCTTC. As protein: CASRTGNLYGYTF.

Written as DNA, the CDR3 is TGTGCCAGTAGTATGGATGGGAGGACGGCGGGTGGGACCCAGTACTTC. Amino acid sequence: CASSMDGRTAGGTQYF. The chain links TRBV19 to TRBJ2-5, with D perhaps TRBD2 (6 bases). The CDR3 sequence is 16 residues long. Germline CDR1 and CDR2: LNHDA and SQIVND (reference sequence). Trimming pared 3 bases from V and 7 bases from J, leaving 21 bases between.

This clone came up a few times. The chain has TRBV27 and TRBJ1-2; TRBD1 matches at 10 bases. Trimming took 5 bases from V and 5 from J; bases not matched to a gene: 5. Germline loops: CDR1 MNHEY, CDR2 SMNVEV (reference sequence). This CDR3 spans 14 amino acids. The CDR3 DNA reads TGTGCCAGCAGTCCCAGGGGACAGGGGTATGGCTACACCTTC. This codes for CASSPRGQGYGYTF.